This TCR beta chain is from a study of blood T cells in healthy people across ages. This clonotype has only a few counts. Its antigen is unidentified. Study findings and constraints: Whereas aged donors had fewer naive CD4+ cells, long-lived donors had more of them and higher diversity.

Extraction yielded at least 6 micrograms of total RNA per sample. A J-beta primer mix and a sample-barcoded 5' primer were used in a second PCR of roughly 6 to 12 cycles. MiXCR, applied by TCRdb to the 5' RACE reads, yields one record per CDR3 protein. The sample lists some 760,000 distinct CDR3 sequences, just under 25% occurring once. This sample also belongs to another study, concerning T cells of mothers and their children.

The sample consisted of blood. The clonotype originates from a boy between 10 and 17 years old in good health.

CDR3 sequence (DNA): TGTGCCAGCAGCTCCCAAGTTGCAGATACGCAGTATTTT. Protein product: CASSSQVADTQYF. The genes are TRBV13 and TRBJ2-3; D is unclear. The germline V gene encodes CDR1 PRHDT and CDR2 FYEKMQ (reference sequence). CDR3 length: 13 amino acids. The V end was cut by 4 bases, the J end by 4 bases, with 9 bases between.